This TCR beta chain was sequenced during a study of T cell responses to AZD1222 COVID-19 vaccine. Findings of the study overall: Once two AZD1222 doses were given, Spike-specific TCR breadth and depth went up. Baseline serology detected seropositivity in only six or seven AZD1222 recipients. Unmutated variant regions are reportedly targeted by nearly half of spike-specific TCRs. Repertoire sampling happened only post peak T cell response.

Method: immunoSEQ multiplex PCR; TCRdb's copy keeps in-frame clones and lacks some. The data hold under 200,000 clones, with roughly 93% observed a single time. With regard to this clone: Its target is unknown.

Germline V lookup: CDR1 SSHAT, CDR2 FNYEAQ (reference sequence). The CDR3 has 16 residues. V shed 5 bases, J shed 2 bases, and the junction held 1 base outside the gene matches. This TCR derives from an adult in good health. The chain uses TRBV7-7 and TRBJ2-2; 14 bases fit TRBD2. The sample here was peripheral blood, taken on day 0 of AZD1222 vaccination. This CDR3 is CASSGLAGGNTGELFF. DNA for the CDR3: TGTGCCAGCAGCGGACTAGCGGGAGGAAACACCGGGGAGCTGTTTTTT.